These T cell receptor beta chains were read from a single sample in a study of blood T cell repertoires in COVID-19. This table comes from immunoSEQ multiplex PCR, and its TCRdb copy is limited to in-frame clones, with some not included. The top ten hold 2.5% to 3.5% of the sample, which has roughly 200,000 clones, 78% seen once. Material for sequencing was peripheral blood. The receptors shown here come from a woman older than 75 with active or convalescent COVID-19. Both conserved end residues are part of each CDR3. D genes are given only for firm matches. Size values are once, few and many counts, or a class for expanded clones, and some rows have none.

cdr3_length: 11
clone_size: -
j_call: TRBJ1-6
d_call: -
v_call: TRBV20-1
cdr3_nt: TGCAGTGCTGGGGGCAACTCACCCCTCCACTTT
cdr3_aa: CSAGGNSPLHF

cdr3_length: 16
clone_size: few
j_call: TRBJ2-7
d_call: TRBD1
v_call: TRBV28
cdr3_nt: TGTGCCAGCAGTGCCGCTGCCGGGACAGAAGACTACGAGCAGTACTTC
cdr3_aa: CASSAAAGTEDYEQYF

cdr3_length: 13
clone_size: -
j_call: TRBJ2-7
d_call: -
v_call: TRBV11-2
cdr3_nt: TGTGCCAGCAGCAGGGGGAGCTCCTACGAGCAGTACTTC
cdr3_aa: CASSRGSSYEQYF

cdr3_length: 17
clone_size: -
j_call: TRBJ1-1
d_call: TRBD1
v_call: TRBV28
cdr3_nt: TGTGCCAGCAGTATTATACCCGCGTCCGGGACAGACACTGAAGCTTTCTTT
cdr3_aa: CASSIIPASGTDTEAFF

cdr3_length: 15
clone_size: once
j_call: TRBJ2-7
d_call: TRBD2
v_call: TRBV30
cdr3_nt: TGTGCCTGGAGTCTCCGAGCGGGGAAACCCTACGAGCAGTACTTC
cdr3_aa: CAWSLRAGKPYEQYF

cdr3_length: 15
clone_size: -
j_call: TRBJ1-5
d_call: -
v_call: TRBV6-6
cdr3_nt: TGTGCCAGCAGACGAGGAGGCGGACGCAATCAGCCCCAGCATTTT
cdr3_aa: CASRRGGGRNQPQHF

cdr3_length: 16
clone_size: -
j_call: TRBJ1-6
d_call: -
v_call: TRBV5-1
cdr3_nt: TGCGCCAGCAGCTTGGCCAGATTTGGTCTCAGTTCACCCCTCCACTTT
cdr3_aa: CASSLARFGLSSPLHF

cdr3_length: 16
clone_size: once
j_call: TRBJ2-2
d_call: -
v_call: TRBV5-6
cdr3_nt: TGTGCCAGCAGAGCCGGGACACTTGTGCACACCGGGGAGCTGTTTTTT
cdr3_aa: CASRAGTLVHTGELFF

cdr3_length: 14
clone_size: -
j_call: TRBJ2-7
d_call: TRBD2
v_call: TRBV27
cdr3_nt: TGTGCCAGCAGACCTAGCGGGGGGGCCAACGAGCAGTACTTC
cdr3_aa: CASRPSGGANEQYF

cdr3_length: 15
clone_size: -
j_call: TRBJ2-5
d_call: TRBD1
v_call: TRBV29-1
cdr3_nt: TGCAGCGTTGAAGGGGCCCGGACAGGGCCAGAGACCCAGTACTTC
cdr3_aa: CSVEGARTGPETQYF

cdr3_length: 12
clone_size: once
j_call: TRBJ2-7
d_call: -
v_call: TRBV12-3/TRBV12-4
cdr3_nt: TGTGCCAGCAGTTTCGGCGGCTACGAGCAGTACTTC
cdr3_aa: CASSFGGYEQYF

cdr3_length: 13
clone_size: once
j_call: TRBJ2-2
d_call: -
v_call: TRBV6-5
cdr3_nt: TGTGCCAGCAGTAAGCAGAACACCGGGGAGCTGTTTTTT
cdr3_aa: CASSKQNTGELFF

cdr3_length: 16
clone_size: -
j_call: TRBJ1-6
d_call: -
v_call: TRBV9
cdr3_nt: TGTGCCAGCAGCGCCACGGCCGGCAGGGGTAATTCACCCCTCCACTTT
cdr3_aa: CASSATAGRGNSPLHF

cdr3_length: 16
clone_size: few
j_call: TRBJ2-1
d_call: TRBD1
v_call: TRBV3-1/TRBV3-2
cdr3_nt: TGTGCCAGCAGCACCCCGGGACAGGGGCTGGGGAATGAGCAGTTCTTC
cdr3_aa: CASSTPGQGLGNEQFF

cdr3_length: 17
clone_size: -
j_call: TRBJ2-1
d_call: -
v_call: TRBV5-6
cdr3_nt: TGTGCCAGCAGCTTGGTCTTGGGAGGGGGGACCTACAATGAGCAGTTCTTC
cdr3_aa: CASSLVLGGGTYNEQFF

cdr3_length: 15
clone_size: few
j_call: TRBJ2-5
d_call: -
v_call: TRBV19
cdr3_nt: TGTGCCAGTAGTTCGGGACTCAGGAGTAGGGAGACCCAGTACTTC
cdr3_aa: CASSSGLRSRETQYF

cdr3_length: 12
clone_size: few
j_call: TRBJ2-2
d_call: -
v_call: TRBV3-1/TRBV3-2
cdr3_nt: TGTGCCAGCAGCCAAAGCCTGGGGGAGCTGTTTTTT
cdr3_aa: CASSQSLGELFF

cdr3_length: 18
clone_size: -
j_call: TRBJ1-4
d_call: -
v_call: TRBV3-1/TRBV3-2
cdr3_nt: TGTGCCAGCAGCCAAGTTGTTATCGTGGGTAGCGGGAGCGAAAAACTGTTTTTT
cdr3_aa: CASSQVVIVGSGSEKLFF

cdr3_length: 13
clone_size: few
j_call: TRBJ1-1
d_call: TRBD1
v_call: TRBV10-3
cdr3_nt: TGTGCCATCAGACAGGGGGCGAAGGCTGAAGCTTTCTTT
cdr3_aa: CAIRQGAKAEAFF

cdr3_length: 15
clone_size: -
j_call: TRBJ2-3
d_call: TRBD2
v_call: TRBV5-1
cdr3_nt: TGCGCCAGCAGCTTGCAGCGGGGGGGCACAGATACGCAGTATTTT
cdr3_aa: CASSLQRGGTDTQYF

cdr3_length: 16
clone_size: -
j_call: TRBJ1-3
d_call: TRBD1
v_call: TRBV7-2
cdr3_nt: TGTGCCAGCAGCCAACGGACAACAGGGGGCGGAAACACCATATATTTT
cdr3_aa: CASSQRTTGGGNTIYF

cdr3_length: 16
clone_size: -
j_call: TRBJ1-2
d_call: TRBD1
v_call: TRBV2
cdr3_nt: TGTGCCAGCAGTGAACGAGGACAGGGGGTGGATTATGGCTACACCTTC
cdr3_aa: CASSERGQGVDYGYTF

cdr3_length: 16
clone_size: -
j_call: TRBJ2-3
d_call: TRBD2
v_call: TRBV6-6
cdr3_nt: TGTGCCAGCAGCCGAGCTGGGACTAGCGGACAGGATACGCAGTATTTT
cdr3_aa: CASSRAGTSGQDTQYF

cdr3_length: 15
clone_size: -
j_call: TRBJ2-5
d_call: -
v_call: TRBV5-1
cdr3_nt: TGCGCCAGCAGCTTGGCGATAGGGGTGGGGGAGACCCAGTACTTC
cdr3_aa: CASSLAIGVGETQYF

cdr3_length: 12
clone_size: -
j_call: TRBJ1-4
d_call: -
v_call: TRBV11-2
cdr3_nt: TGTGCCAGCAGCCACAACGATGAAAAACTGTTTTTT
cdr3_aa: CASSHNDEKLFF

cdr3_length: 12
clone_size: -
j_call: TRBJ2-2
d_call: -
v_call: TRBV5-1
cdr3_nt: TGCGCCAGCAGCTATGACAGCGGGGAGCTGTTTTTT
cdr3_aa: CASSYDSGELFF

cdr3_length: 13
clone_size: -
j_call: TRBJ2-2
d_call: TRBD1
v_call: TRBV19
cdr3_nt: TGTGCCAGTAGGGGACAGGGCCCCGGGGGGCTGTTTTTT
cdr3_aa: CASRGQGPGGLFF

cdr3_length: 12
clone_size: -
j_call: TRBJ2-3
d_call: -
v_call: TRBV28
cdr3_nt: TGTGCCAGCAGTTTATCAGGGCACTTTGAGTATTTT
cdr3_aa: CASSLSGHFEYF

cdr3_length: 13
clone_size: -
j_call: TRBJ1-1
d_call: TRBD1
v_call: TRBV3-1/TRBV3-2
cdr3_nt: TGTGCCAGCAGCCAGACAGGGGTCACTGAAGCTTTCTTT
cdr3_aa: CASSQTGVTEAFF

cdr3_length: 15
clone_size: once
j_call: TRBJ2-2
d_call: -
v_call: TRBV5-1
cdr3_nt: TGCGCCAGCAGCTTGGATGCGAGAACCTCCGGGGAGCTGTTTTTT
cdr3_aa: CASSLDARTSGELFF

cdr3_length: 15
clone_size: -
j_call: TRBJ1-2
d_call: -
v_call: TRBV18
cdr3_nt: TGTGCCAGCTCACCATCCTCAGGGAGGAACTATGGCTACACCTTC
cdr3_aa: CASSPSSGRNYGYTF

cdr3_length: 15
clone_size: -
j_call: TRBJ2-5
d_call: TRBD1
v_call: TRBV3-1/TRBV3-2
cdr3_nt: TGTGCCAGCAGCCATGGAAATACAGGGGGAGAGACCCAGTACTTC
cdr3_aa: CASSHGNTGGETQYF

cdr3_length: 12
clone_size: -
j_call: TRBJ1-6
d_call: -
v_call: TRBV12-3/TRBV12-4
cdr3_nt: TGTGCCAGCAGTCCGGGTTTTTTACCCCTCCACTTT
cdr3_aa: CASSPGFLPLHF

cdr3_length: 12
clone_size: -
j_call: TRBJ2-3
d_call: -
v_call: TRBV28
cdr3_nt: TGTGCCAGTAGCGGAAACACAGATACGCAGTATTTT
cdr3_aa: CASSGNTDTQYF

cdr3_length: 15
clone_size: -
j_call: TRBJ2-5
d_call: -
v_call: TRBV27
cdr3_nt: TGTGCCAGCAGTTTATCGCTAGGGGTCGAGGAGACCCAGTACTTC
cdr3_aa: CASSLSLGVEETQYF

cdr3_length: 11
clone_size: -
j_call: TRBJ1-2
d_call: TRBD1
v_call: TRBV24-1
cdr3_nt: TGTGCCACCTGGACAGGGTATGGCTACACCTTC
cdr3_aa: CATWTGYGYTF

cdr3_length: 20
clone_size: -
j_call: TRBJ2-2
d_call: TRBD2
v_call: TRBV4-3
cdr3_nt: TGCGCCAGCAGCCAATATCCGCTCGGCGGGGGGGCACCGAACACCGGGGAGCTGTTTTTT
cdr3_aa: CASSQYPLGGGAPNTGELFF

cdr3_length: 14
clone_size: -
j_call: TRBJ1-1
d_call: -
v_call: TRBV5-4
cdr3_nt: TGTGCCAGCAGCTTGGAGGCGGGGAACACTGAAGCTTTCTTT
cdr3_aa: CASSLEAGNTEAFF

cdr3_length: 13
clone_size: -
j_call: TRBJ2-5
d_call: TRBD2
v_call: TRBV7-9
cdr3_nt: TGTGCCAGCAGCCTGGGGACTTCGGGGGGCCAGTACTTC
cdr3_aa: CASSLGTSGGQYF

cdr3_length: 16
clone_size: -
j_call: TRBJ2-3
d_call: TRBD1
v_call: TRBV7-2
cdr3_nt: TGTGCCAGCAGCCCAATGGGACAGGTTAGCACAGATACGCAGTATTTT
cdr3_aa: CASSPMGQVSTDTQYF